Presented here are 8 T cell receptor beta chains from one specimen sequenced in a study of blood T cell repertoires in COVID-19. TCRdb's table, derived via immunoSEQ multiplex PCR, lists solely in-frame clones and lacks some. This table holds fewer than 300,000 clones, approximately 90% found once. The source material was peripheral blood. These receptors were obtained from a man aged 25 to 40 with acute or convalescent COVID-19.

As DNA, the CDR3 is TGTGCCAGTAGTATAGGGGACATAACCTACACTGAAGCTTTCTTT. Translation: CASSIGDITYTEAFF. The rearrangement joins TRBV19 to TRBJ1-1, with D possibly TRBD1 on 6 matching bases. Germline V gene sequence: CDR1 LNHDA, CDR2 SQIVND (reference sequence). V was shortened by 1 base and J by 3 bases, with 12 bases between the two germline ends. The CDR3 contains 15 residues.

This chain connects TRBV7-2 to TRBJ2-5, with a tentative D call TRBD1 (6 bases). V lost 5 bases, J lost 4 bases, and 17 bases lay in between. CDR3 length equals 15 residues. CDR1 is SGHTA, CDR2 FQGNSA, per germline. CDR3: CASSRPNRVSETQYF. The CDR3 DNA reads as TGTGCCAGCAGCCGTCCGAACAGGGTATCAGAGACCCAGTACTTC.

The chain is built from TRBV6-5 and TRBJ1-1; TRBD1 agrees at 7 bases. The CDR3 loop spans 13 amino acids. Germline V CDR1 and CDR2: MNHEY, SVGAGI. V gave up 10 bases and J gave up 0 bases; unmatched junction bases: 5. The CDR3 coding sequence is TGTGCCACCACAGGGGACTTGAACACTGAAGCTTTCTTT. This translates into CATTGDLNTEAFF.

The genes are TRBV6-2 or TRBV6-3 and TRBJ2-7; D gene ambiguous. The CDR3 is 11 residues long. Germline V CDR1 and CDR2: MNHEY, SVGEGT. The V gene lost 4 bases and the J gene lost 7 bases, with 8 bases spanning the gap. The CDR3 loop reads CASSSLWEQYF. Here the CDR3 DNA reads TGTGCCAGCAGTTCCCTATGGGAGCAGTACTTC.

The chain recombines TRBV9 with TRBJ2-1; D is uncertain. The V gene's germline CDR1 is SGDLS and CDR2 YYNGEE. The V end lost 2 bases, the J end lost 4 bases, and 13 bases lay between the germline ends. The length of the CDR3 is 15 residues. The CDR3 is CASSVSFVQYNEQFF. CDR3 DNA sequence: TGTGCCAGCAGCGTTTCCTTTGTTCAGTACAATGAGCAGTTCTTC. Filled out from reference TRBV9 and TRBJ2-1, the complete variable domain reads DSGVTQTPKHLITATGQRVTLRCSPRSGDLSVYWYQQSLDQGLQFLIQYYNGEERAKGNILERFSAQQFPDLHSELNLSSLELGDSALYFCASSVSFVQYNEQFFGPGTRLTVL.

J is TRBJ2-5 and V is TRBV5-1; weak D call: TRBD1 (6 bases). V was trimmed by 4 bases and J by 5 bases, leaving 18 bases between them. This CDR3 is 15 amino acids long. Germline-derived CDR1 and CDR2 are SGHRS and YFSETQ. The CDR3 nucleotides are TGCGCCAGCAGCCCTGGGACAAAGGGGACGGAGACCCAGTACTTC. Translating it yields CASSPGTKGTETQYF. The complete variable domain, with remaining parts taken from reference TRBV5-1 and TRBJ2-5, reads KAGVTQTPRYLIKTRGQQVTLSCSPISGHRSVSWYQQTPGQGLQFLFEYFSETQRNKGNFPGRFSGRQFSNSRSEMNVSTLELGDSALYLCASSPGTKGTETQYFGPGTRLLVL.

The rearrangement links TRBV6-6 to TRBJ2-7; the match to TRBD2 covers 7 bases. The CDR3 spans 13 residues. With 6 bases clipped from V and 4 bases from J, the junction kept 6 bases outside the gene matches. CDR1 and CDR2 (germline): MNHNY, SVGAGI (reference sequence). Written as DNA, the CDR3 is TGTGCCAGCAGCCAGCGGGGTCCGTACGAGCAGTACTTC. This translates into CASSQRGPYEQYF.

This clone has just one count. The rearrangement uses TRBV19 and TRBJ2-7; TRBD1 matches 8 bases. CDR3 size: 11 residues. Germline V gene lookup returns CDR1 LNHDA and CDR2 SQIVND (reference sequence). Unmatched junction bases numbered 1, after V lost 6 bases and J lost 6 bases. The DNA of the CDR3 is TGTGCCAGTAGCGACAGGGGCGAGCAGTACTTC. It encodes CASSDRGEQYF.